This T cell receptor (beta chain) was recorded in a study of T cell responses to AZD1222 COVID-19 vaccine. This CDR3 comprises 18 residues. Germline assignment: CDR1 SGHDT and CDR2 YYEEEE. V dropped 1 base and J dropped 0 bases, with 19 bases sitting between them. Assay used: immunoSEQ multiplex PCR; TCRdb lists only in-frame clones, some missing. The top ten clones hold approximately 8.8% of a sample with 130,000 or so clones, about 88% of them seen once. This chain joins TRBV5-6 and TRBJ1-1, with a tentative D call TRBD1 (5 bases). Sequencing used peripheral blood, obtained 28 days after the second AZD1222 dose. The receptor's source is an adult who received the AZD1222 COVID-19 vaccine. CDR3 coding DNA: TGTGCCAGCAGCTTGCTCAGGACCTGGGGGGTGGTGAACACTGAAGCTTTCTTT. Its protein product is CASSLLRTWGVVNTEAFF.